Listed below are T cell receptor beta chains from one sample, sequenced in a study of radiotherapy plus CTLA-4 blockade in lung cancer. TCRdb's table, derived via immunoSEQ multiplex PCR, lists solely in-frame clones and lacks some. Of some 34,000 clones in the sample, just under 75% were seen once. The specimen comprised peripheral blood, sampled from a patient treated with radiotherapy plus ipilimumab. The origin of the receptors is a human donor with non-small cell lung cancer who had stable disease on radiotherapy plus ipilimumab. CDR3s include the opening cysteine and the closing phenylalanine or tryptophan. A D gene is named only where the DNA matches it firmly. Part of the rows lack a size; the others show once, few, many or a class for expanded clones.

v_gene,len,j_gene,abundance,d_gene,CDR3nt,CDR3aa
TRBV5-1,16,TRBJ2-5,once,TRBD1,TGCGCCAGCAGCTTCATCGGGACAGCGCAACAAGAGACCCAGTACTTC,CASSFIGTAQQETQYF
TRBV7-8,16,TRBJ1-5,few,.,TGTGCCAGCAGCTTAGGGAGGGCTTATAGCAATCAGCCCCAGCATTTT,CASSLGRAYSNQPQHF
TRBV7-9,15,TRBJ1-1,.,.,TGTGCCAGCAGCTCCCAAACAGGGTTCGGCACTGAAGCTTTCTTT,CASSSQTGFGTEAFF
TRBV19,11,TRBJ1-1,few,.,TGTGCCACAAGGGGACACGCTGAAGCTTTCTTT,CATRGHAEAFF
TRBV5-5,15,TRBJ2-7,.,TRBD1,TGTGCCAGCAGCTTTAGGGACAGGGGAACAGTAGAGCAGTACTTC,CASSFRDRGTVEQYF
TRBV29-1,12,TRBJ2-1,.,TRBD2,TGCAGCGTTGCGGGGGGTTGGAATGAGCAGTTCTTC,CSVAGGWNEQFF
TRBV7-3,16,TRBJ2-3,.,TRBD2,TGTGCCAGCAGCCCAGGACTAGCGGGGGGCACAGATACGCAGTATTTT,CASSPGLAGGTDTQYF
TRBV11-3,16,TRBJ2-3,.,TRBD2,TGTGCCAGCAGCTTATCAGGCGGGGGAAAAAAAGATACGCAGTATTTT,CASSLSGGGKKDTQYF
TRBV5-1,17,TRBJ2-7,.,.,TGCGCCAGCAGCTTGAGTCCCCCGACGCGGGGTAGGGACGAGCAGTACTTC,CASSLSPPTRGRDEQYF
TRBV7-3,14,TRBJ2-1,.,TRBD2,TGTGCCAGCAGCACCAGCGGGGGGGCCAATGAGCAGTTCTTC,CASSTSGGANEQFF
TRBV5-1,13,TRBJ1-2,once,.,TGCGCCAGCAGCTTAGGCAGGCCTTATGGCTACACCTTC,CASSLGRPYGYTF
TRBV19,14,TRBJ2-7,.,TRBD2,TGTGCCAGTCGGCGGGGGGTGAGTCTACGCGAGCAGTACTTC,CASRRGVSLREQYF
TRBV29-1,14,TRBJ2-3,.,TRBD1,TGCAGCGTCGGATGGACAGGGAGCACAGATACGCAGTATTTT,CSVGWTGSTDTQYF
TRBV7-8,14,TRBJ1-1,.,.,TGTGCCAGCAGCTTAGTGGGGGCGCCTGCCGGTGCTTTCTTT,CASSLVGAPAGAFF
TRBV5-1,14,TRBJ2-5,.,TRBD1,TGCGCCAGCAAACTCGGGACAGGCTCCGAGACCCAGTACTTC,CASKLGTGSETQYF
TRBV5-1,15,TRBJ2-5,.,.,TGCGCCAGCAGCTTGACCATAGCATCTGTGGAGACCCAGTACTTC,CASSLTIASVETQYF
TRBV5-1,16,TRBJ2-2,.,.,TGCGCCAGCAGCTTCCCCCAGGCAGGGTGGACCGGGGAGCTGTTTTTT,CASSFPQAGWTGELFF
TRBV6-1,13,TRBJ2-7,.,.,TGTGCCAGCAGTGGCAACAGGGTTTTAGAGCAGTACTTC,CASSGNRVLEQYF
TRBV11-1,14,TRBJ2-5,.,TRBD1,TGTGCCAGCAGCACGGACAGGGTCCAAGAGACCCAGTACTTC,CASSTDRVQETQYF
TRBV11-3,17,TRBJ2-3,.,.,TGTGCCAGCAGCTTGCATCCCCAGGGTCCTTTCACAGATACGCAGTATTTT,CASSLHPQGPFTDTQYF
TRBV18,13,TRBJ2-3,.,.,TGTGCCAGCTCAGCGGGGATTTCAGATACGCAGTATTTT,CASSAGISDTQYF
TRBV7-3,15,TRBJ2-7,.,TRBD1,TGTGCCAGCAGCTTAGGACAGGGGAGCTCCTACGAGCAGTACTTC,CASSLGQGSSYEQYF
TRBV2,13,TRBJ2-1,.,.,TGTGCCAGCAGTCCCCGGACATACAATGAGCAGTTCTTC,CASSPRTYNEQFF
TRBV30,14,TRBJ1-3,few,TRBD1,TGTGCCTCTACCCGGGACAGGGCGGGAAACACCATATATTTT,CASTRDRAGNTIYF
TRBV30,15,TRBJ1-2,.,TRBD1,TGTGCCTGGAGACGGGACAGGGGCGAATCCTATGGCTACACCTTC,CAWRRDRGESYGYTF
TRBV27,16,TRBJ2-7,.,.,TGTGCCAGCAGTTTATCGTCCAGGGGACCCTCCTACGAGCAGTACTTC,CASSLSSRGPSYEQYF
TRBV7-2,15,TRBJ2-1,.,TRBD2,TGTGCCAGCAGCACAACTAGCGGGGCTTACAATGAGCAGTTCTTC,CASSTTSGAYNEQFF
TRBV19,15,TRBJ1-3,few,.,TGTGCCAGTAGTATCGGCCAGGGTTTCGGAAACACCATATATTTT,CASSIGQGFGNTIYF
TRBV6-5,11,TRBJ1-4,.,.,TGTGCCAGCAGTGAAGAGACTCTGATAGCTTTT,CASSEETLIAF
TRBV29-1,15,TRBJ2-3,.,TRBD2,TGCAGCGTTGCTACTAGCGGGAGGGGCACAGATACGCAGTATTTT,CSVATSGRGTDTQYF
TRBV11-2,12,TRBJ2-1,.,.,TGTGCCAGCAGCCCTAAGTACAATGAGCAGTTCTTC,CASSPKYNEQFF
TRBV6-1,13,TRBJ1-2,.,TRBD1,TGTGCCAGCAGTAAGGGACAGGGGTATGGCTACACCTTC,CASSKGQGYGYTF
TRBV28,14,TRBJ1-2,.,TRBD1,TGTGCCAGCAGTCAAACAGGGGTGGCCTATGGCTACACCTTC,CASSQTGVAYGYTF